Listed below are T cell receptor beta chains from one sample, sequenced in a study of Graves' ophthalmopathy and Graves' hyperthyroidism. TCRdb re-derived calls from the multiplex PCR reads in MiXCR, one entry per CDR3 protein. The sample shows about 620,000 distinct CDR3 sequences, 22% of them seen only once. The sample was peripheral blood. Receptor source: a woman aged 18 to 35 with stable Graves' hyperthyroidism. Some clones in this sample may be carry-over from other donors' samples. CDR3s include the opening cysteine and the closing phenylalanine or tryptophan. A D gene is named only where the DNA matches it firmly. Rows may omit the clone size; those that give it use once, few, many or a size class.

clone_size,j_call,d_call,v_call,cdr3_aa,cdr3_nt
few,TRBJ2-7,-,TRBV28,CASNNLGGGYEQYF,TGTGCCAGCAACAACCTCGGGGGCGGGTACGAGCAGTACTTC
many,TRBJ1-1,TRBD1,TRBV29-1,CSVSSDRGNTEAFF,TGCAGCGTTTCTTCGGACAGGGGTAACACTGAAGCTTTCTTT
-,TRBJ1-1,-,TRBV20-1,CSATEELNTEAFF,TGCAGTGCTACAGAGGAGCTGAACACTGAAGCTTTCTTT
-,TRBJ1-2,TRBD1,TRBV30,CAWTPGGGRYTF,TGTGCCTGGACCCCTGGAGGGGGCAGGTACACCTTC
few,TRBJ1-2,-,TRBV12-3/TRBV12-4,CASSSHRVGGLFNYGYTF,TGTGCCAGCAGCAGTCACAGAGTGGGGGGCCTCTTTAACTATGGCTACACCTTC
many,TRBJ1-1,-,TRBV6-5,CASSYPTRGENTEAFF,TGTGCCAGCAGTTACCCCACCCGGGGCGAAAACACTGAAGCTTTCTTT
-,TRBJ2-2,TRBD1,TRBV9,CASSVGRGGFGHGELFF,TGTGCCAGCAGCGTAGGGAGAGGGGGCTTCGGGCACGGGGAGCTGTTTTTT
many,TRBJ2-7,-,TRBV27,CASSLAGVGAYEQYF,TGTGCCAGCAGTTTAGCAGGAGTCGGCGCCTACGAGCAGTACTTC
-,TRBJ2-2,-,TRBV24-1,CATSDRTASGELFF,TGTGCCACCAGTGATCGGACAGCTAGCGGGGAGCTGTTTTTT
many,TRBJ2-7,-,TRBV10-3,CAIKESWDSYGQYF,TGTGCCATCAAGGAGAGCTGGGACTCCTACGGGCAGTACTTC
-,TRBJ2-4,-,TRBV30,CAWSGGGEKNIQYF,TGTGCCTGGAGCGGAGGGGGGGAGAAAAACATTCAGTACTTC
many,TRBJ2-5,TRBD1,TRBV29-1,CSVPSGQGVRGTQYF,TGCAGCGTACCATCGGGACAGGGGGTAAGAGGTACCCAGTACTTC
many,TRBJ1-3,-,TRBV6-1,CASAQASGNTIYF,TGTGCCAGCGCACAGGCCTCTGGAAACACCATATATTTT
many,TRBJ2-7,TRBD1,TRBV5-8,CASSPDRGVFYEQYF,TGTGCCAGCAGCCCCGACAGGGGCGTCTTCTACGAGCAGTACTTC
-,TRBJ1-5,TRBD1,TRBV28,CASLQGGGRGNQPQHF,TGTGCCAGCCTCCAGGGGGGGGGGCGGGGGAATCAGCCCCAGCATTTT
-,TRBJ1-5,-,TRBV19,CASSTTADSNQPQHF,TGTGCCAGTAGTACGACGGCGGATAGCAATCAGCCCCAGCATTTT
many,TRBJ1-6,-,TRBV6-5,CASSYGFLGNSPLHF,TGTGCCAGCAGTTACGGTTTCCTAGGAAATTCACCCCTCCACTTT
-,TRBJ2-7,-,TRBV7-9,CASSPPEGKSYEQYF,TGTGCCAGCAGCCCGCCTGAGGGCAAGTCCTACGAGCAGTACTTC
many,TRBJ1-2,-,TRBV6-2/TRBV6-3,CASSPPRDVLWSYTF,TGTGCCAGCAGCCCCCCCAGGGACGTTCTATGGAGCTACACCTTC
-,TRBJ2-2,-,TRBV30,CAWRGGSGFTGELFF,TGTGCCTGGAGAGGCGGTTCAGGTTTTACCGGGGAGCTGTTTTTT
many,TRBJ1-3,-,TRBV7-2,CASSSAATSGNTIYF,TGTGCCAGCAGCTCCGCGGCTACTTCTGGAAACACCATATATTTT
few,TRBJ1-5,-,TRBV29-1,CSVSGAGEMPPHF,TGCAGCGTTTCCGGGGCAGGGGAAATGCCCCCGCATTTT
few,TRBJ1-5,TRBD1,TRBV5-1,CASSLGAARGQGDQPQHF,TGCGCCAGCAGCTTGGGAGCAGCAAGGGGACAGGGGGATCAGCCCCAGCATTTT
once,TRBJ2-5,-,TRBV2,CATQGRETQYF,TGTGCCACCCAGGGAAGAGAGACCCAGTACTTC
many,TRBJ2-2,-,TRBV6-4,CASSDLATGELFF,TGTGCCAGCAGTGACCTGGCCACCGGGGAGCTGTTTTTT
many,TRBJ1-1,-,TRBV2,CASSDGAGRTLTEAFF,TGTGCCAGCAGTGATGGGGCGGGGAGAACGCTAACTGAAGCTTTCTTT
once,TRBJ2-2,-,TRBV28,CASNPAGGGAHQGELFF,TGTGCCAGCAATCCCGCTGGGGGGGGGGCCCATCAAGGGGAGCTGTTTTTT
many,TRBJ2-5,TRBD2,TRBV7-2,CASSFYTSGQETQYF,TGTGCCAGCAGCTTTTATACTAGCGGACAAGAGACCCAGTACTTC
-,TRBJ2-2,TRBD2,TRBV12-3/TRBV12-4,CASSLRGGGLTGELFF,TGTGCCAGCAGTTTGCGAGGCGGGGGGCTCACCGGGGAGCTGTTTTTT
many,TRBJ2-7,TRBD2,TRBV18,CASSPMGGSNYEQYF,TGTGCCAGCTCACCGATGGGCGGGAGCAACTACGAGCAGTACTTC
many,TRBJ1-5,-,TRBV6-4,CASSWTVGQPQHF,TGTGCCAGTAGTTGGACAGTGGGGCAGCCCCAGCATTTT
-,TRBJ2-2,-,TRBV12-3/TRBV12-4,CASSPSAMELFF,TGTGCCAGCAGCCCATCGGCGATGGAGCTGTTTTTT
few,TRBJ2-2,TRBD1,TRBV11-2,CASSASQGAVNAGELFF,TGTGCCAGCAGCGCTTCACAGGGGGCCGTGAACGCCGGGGAGCTGTTTTTT
few,TRBJ1-2,-,TRBV6-1,CASSPDGPLISGYTF,TGTGCCAGCAGTCCCGACGGACCCCTAATCTCTGGCTACACCTTC
-,TRBJ1-2,-,TRBV7-9,CASSPGELNYGYTF,TGTGCCAGCAGTCCCGGGGAGTTGAACTATGGCTACACCTTC
-,TRBJ1-6,-,TRBV13,CASSAPGDEGDSPLHF,TGTGCCAGCAGCGCGCCAGGGGACGAAGGGGATTCACCCCTCCACTTT
-,TRBJ1-2,-,TRBV19,CASSFGIPLYGYTF,TGTGCCAGTAGTTTCGGGATACCGCTCTATGGCTACACCTTC
-,TRBJ2-5,-,TRBV20-1,CSASRGSPRETQYF,TGCAGTGCTAGTCGGGGTTCCCCTAGAGAGACCCAGTACTTC
few,TRBJ2-5,-,TRBV2,CASMAPLGETQYF,TGTGCCAGCATGGCCCCACTCGGCGAGACCCAGTACTTC
many,TRBJ1-1,-,TRBV6-5,CASSYSGSQNTEAFF,TGTGCCAGCAGTTACTCTGGCAGCCAGAACACTGAAGCTTTCTTT
-,TRBJ2-7,TRBD2,TRBV3-1,CASTAGGMDEQYF,TGTGCCAGCACCGCGGGGGGCATGGACGAGCAGTACTTC
-,TRBJ2-2,-,TRBV11-1,CASSVGQGAGTGEVFF,-
-,TRBJ1-1,-,TRBV12-3/TRBV12-4,CASSLGHRRTEAFF,TGTGCCAGCAGTTTAGGACACCGGAGGACTGAAGCTTTCTTT
once,TRBJ1-6,-,TRBV9,CASSVAGDSNSPLHF,TGTGCCAGCAGCGTAGCCGGAGACAGTAATTCACCCCTCCACTTT
once,TRBJ2-5,TRBD1,TRBV12-3/TRBV12-4,CASSFQDRAETQYF,TGTGCCAGCAGTTTTCAGGACAGGGCAGAGACCCAGTACTTC